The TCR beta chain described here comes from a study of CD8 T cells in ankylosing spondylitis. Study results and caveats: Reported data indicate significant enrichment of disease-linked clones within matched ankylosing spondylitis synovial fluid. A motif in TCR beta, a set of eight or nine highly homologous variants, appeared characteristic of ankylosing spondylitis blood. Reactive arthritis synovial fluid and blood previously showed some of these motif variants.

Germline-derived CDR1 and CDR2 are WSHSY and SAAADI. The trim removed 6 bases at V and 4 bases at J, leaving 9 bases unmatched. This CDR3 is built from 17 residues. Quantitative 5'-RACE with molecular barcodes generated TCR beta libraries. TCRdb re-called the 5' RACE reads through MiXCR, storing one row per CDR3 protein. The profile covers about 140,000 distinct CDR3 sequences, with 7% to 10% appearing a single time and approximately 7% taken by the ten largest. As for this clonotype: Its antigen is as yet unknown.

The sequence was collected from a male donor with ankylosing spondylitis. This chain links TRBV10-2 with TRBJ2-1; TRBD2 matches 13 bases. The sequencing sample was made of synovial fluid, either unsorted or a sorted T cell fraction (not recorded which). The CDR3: CASSAGLAGETYNEQFF. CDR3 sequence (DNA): TGCGCCAGCAGCGCCGGACTAGCGGGAGAGACGTACAATGAGCAGTTCTTC.